The next 27 T cell receptor beta chains were all read from a single sample in a study of T cell responses to AZD1222 COVID-19 vaccine. Produced via immunoSEQ multiplex PCR; TCRdb's table is partial and in-frame only. The sample lists 150,000 to 200,000 clones; over 85% were seen once. Sequenced here: peripheral blood, sampled on day 0 of AZD1222 vaccination. The receptors originated from an adult in good health.

The chain has TRBV11-2 and TRBJ2-7; maybe TRBD1 (5 bases). Germline V gene lookup returns CDR1 SGHAT and CDR2 FQNNGV. Trimming removed 8 bases at V and 5 bases at J, with 19 bases between. This CDR3 comprises 14 residues. This CDR3 reads CASAPGRVSDEQYF. DNA of the CDR3: TGTGCCAGCGCCCCGGGCAGGGTCAGCGACGAGCAGTACTTC.

This sequence joins TRBV27 and TRBJ2-7, with a tentative D call TRBD1 (5 bases). This CDR3 has 14 amino acids. Germline V gives CDR1 MNHEY, CDR2 SMNVEV (reference sequence). Between the trimmed V and J ends, which lost 6 bases and 5 bases, there was a span of 17 bases. CDR3 region: CASSALQGFNEQYF. In DNA form, the CDR3 reads TGTGCCAGCAGCGCCCTCCAGGGATTTAACGAGCAGTACTTC.

V usage is TRBV21-1 and J usage is TRBJ2-1; the table's D gene call, TRBD2, was not cross checked with the DNA. TRBV21-1 is listed as a pseudogene. There are 15 residues in the CDR3. The CDR3 here is CASSKISGGNNEQFF. Written as DNA, the CDR3 is TGTGCCAGCAGCAAAATAAGCGGGGGCAACAATGAGCAGTTCTTC.

The rearrangement uses TRBV4-2 and TRBJ1-2, with no clear D. Trimming took off 1 base at V and 7 bases at J, with 13 bases between the two ends. In germline, CDR1 is LGHNA, CDR2 YNFKEQ. This CDR3 has 14 residues. CDR3 residues: CASSQALSAGGYTF. CDR3 in DNA: TGTGCCAGCAGCCAAGCCCTATCAGCGGGTGGCTACACCTTC.

This chain joins TRBV19 and TRBJ2-6; 9 bases are shared with TRBD1. CDR1 is LNHDA, CDR2 SQIVND, per germline (reference sequence). The ends lost 3 bases at V and 7 bases at J; junction bases unmatched: 13. CDR3 size: 18 residues. The CDR3 nucleotides are TGTGCCAGTAGTATTCCGGGACAGGGCCTGGAAGATGCCAACGTCCTGACTTTC. This encodes CASSIPGQGLEDANVLTF. Combining the CDR3 with reference TRBV19 and TRBJ2-6 gives the whole variable domain DGGITQSPKYLFRKEGQNVTLSCEQNLNHDAMYWYRQDPGQGLRLIYYSQIVNDFQKGDIAEGYSVSREKKESFPLTVTSAQKNPTAFYLCASSIPGQGLEDANVLTFGAGSRLTVL.

The V call is TRBV10-3, the J call TRBJ1-1, with a tentative D call TRBD1 (5 bases). V shed 6 bases and J shed 0 bases, with 11 bases lying between them. Germline V gene lookup returns CDR1 ENHRY and CDR2 SYGVKD. The CDR3 spans 14 residues. CDR3 nucleotide sequence: TGTGCCATCAGGAGGGACTCTTTGAACACTGAAGCTTTCTTT. It yields the protein CAIRRDSLNTEAFF.

The chain joins TRBV10-3 to TRBJ2-7; D is possibly TRBD1 (6 bases). The V end was cut by 10 bases, the J end by 4 bases, with 23 bases between. This CDR3 spans 15 amino acids. Germline lookup yields CDR1 ENHRY and CDR2 SYGVKD. In nucleotides, the CDR3 is TGTGCCAACGCACCGGGGCAGGGACATAGGTACGAGCAGTACTTC. It is translated as CANAPGQGHRYEQYF.

This clone was seen just once. This sequence joins TRBV5-1 and TRBJ1-2; D uncertain. V gave up 1 base and J gave up 2 bases, with 30 bases separating them. The CDR3 has 21 amino acids. Germline CDR1 is SGHRS and CDR2 is YFSETQ. This chain's CDR3 is CASSLFSGPTRNTSLNYGYTF. The CDR3 DNA reads TGCGCCAGCAGCTTGTTTTCAGGACCCACCCGAAACACCAGCCTAAACTATGGCTACACCTTC.

The chain uses TRBV5-1 and TRBJ1-2; D not resolved. Trimming shortened V by 1 base and J by 5 bases, and 27 bases separated the two germline ends. The CDR3 length is 19 residues. CDR1 and CDR2 from the germline V gene are SGHRS and YFSETQ. The CDR3 loop is CASSLISWSGTESAYGYTF. CDR3 coding DNA: TGCGCCAGCAGCTTGATTTCCTGGTCAGGAACGGAATCGGCGTATGGCTACACCTTC.

There are a few counts of this clone. The chain uses TRBV19 and TRBJ1-1, with TRBD1 matching 7 bases. Unmatched junction bases numbered 8, after V lost 2 bases and J lost 5 bases. CDR1 is LNHDA and CDR2 is SQIVND in the germline V gene (reference sequence). The CDR3 runs 15 residues. CDR3 amino acids: CASSIIPTGLTEAFF. The CDR3, as DNA: TGTGCCAGTAGTATAATCCCGACAGGGTTAACTGAAGCTTTCTTT.

The rearrangement links TRBV3-1 (or the pseudogene TRBV3-2) to TRBJ1-2; D gene unclear. V shed 0 bases and J shed 4 bases, with 6 bases lying between them. Germline V gene sequence: CDR1 LGHDT, CDR2 YNNKEL (reference sequence). The CDR3 length is 13 residues. Here the CDR3 DNA reads TGTGCCAGCAGCCAAGAAGGGCCCTATGGCTACACCTTC. Its protein product is CASSQEGPYGYTF.

This clone was detected once. J is TRBJ1-2 and V is TRBV6-2 or TRBV6-3; D gene ambiguous. Germline V lookup: CDR1 MNHEY, CDR2 SVGEGT. This CDR3 spans 15 amino acids. V was trimmed by 2 bases and J by 4 bases, leaving 14 bases between them. The CDR3 coding sequence is TGTGCCAGCAGTTACGGGCCTTTAAAGGTCTATGGCTACACCTTC. Translated: CASSYGPLKVYGYTF.

The V gene is TRBV6-1, the J gene TRBJ2-2, with TRBD2 identical over 10 bases. Unmatched junction bases numbered 15, after V lost 1 base and J lost 7 bases. Looked up from germline, CDR1 is MNHNS and CDR2 is SASEGT. This CDR3 comprises 19 residues. The DNA of the CDR3 is TGTGCCAGCAGTGAAGTGTCTAGCGGGGGCAGACGGGGATACGGGGAGCTGTTTTTT. This gives the protein CASSEVSSGGRRGYGELFF.

This chain uses TRBV7-9 with TRBJ2-7; D may be TRBD2 (7 bases). This CDR3 region has 17 residues. CDR1 is SEHNR, CDR2 FQNEAQ, per germline (reference sequence). V was shortened by 0 bases and J by 0 bases, with 15 bases between the two germline ends. CDR3 protein: CASSLAVGGTYSYEQYF. CDR3 in DNA: TGTGCCAGCAGCTTAGCGGTGGGGGGGACATACTCCTACGAGCAGTACTTC.

This chain links TRBV7-9 with TRBJ1-2, with TRBD1 matching over 7 bases. V shed 5 bases and J 2 bases; nucleotides not matched to a gene: 11. The CDR3 spans 16 residues. Germline V gene sequence: CDR1 SEHNR, CDR2 FQNEAQ (reference sequence). The CDR3 protein is CASSRERQGSNYGYTF. CDR3 sequence (DNA): TGTGCCAGCAGCCGCGAGCGACAGGGTTCCAACTATGGCTACACCTTC.

This rearrangement joins TRBV6-5 to TRBJ2-2; 12 nucleotides align to TRBD2. Trimming removed 5 bases from V and 4 bases from J; junction bases left unmatched: 2. The CDR3 sequence is 15 residues long. CDR1 and CDR2 from the germline V gene are MNHEY and SVGAGI. The CDR3, as DNA: TGTGCCAGCAGTAGGACTAGCGGGATCACCGGGGAGCTGTTTTTT. This encodes CASSRTSGITGELFF.

The rearrangement links TRBV6-2 or TRBV6-3 to TRBJ1-5; maybe TRBD1 (5 bases). This CDR3 contains 16 residues. Germline CDR1 is MNHEY and CDR2 is SVGEGT. Trimming took off 2 bases at V and 4 bases at J, with 15 bases between the two ends. The CDR3 nucleotides read TGTGCCAGCAGTTACCCCCGTACCGGGACGAATCAGCCCCAGCATTTT. Translation: CASSYPRTGTNQPQHF.

The chain employs TRBV5-1 and TRBJ2-3, with 13 bases identical to TRBD2. The germline CDR1 and CDR2 sequences are SGHRS and YFSETQ. The CDR3 totals 16 residues. V was pared by 0 bases and J by 4 bases, with 2 bases of the junction left unmatched. The CDR3 loop is CASSLGGTSGADTQYF. CDR3 coding DNA: TGCGCCAGCAGCTTGGGGGGGACTAGCGGGGCAGATACGCAGTATTTT.

The chain couples TRBV7-9 to TRBJ2-5; no clear D. Trimming cost V 5 bases and J 1 base, with 11 bases left between them. CDR3 size: 14 residues. Germline V gene data show CDR1 as SEHNR and CDR2 as FQNEAQ (reference sequence). CDR3 sequence reads: CASSRQTVQETQYF. The CDR3 nucleotides are TGTGCCAGCAGCCGGCAGACGGTCCAAGAGACCCAGTACTTC.

V and J are TRBV12-3 or TRBV12-4 and TRBJ2-1; the D gene is possibly TRBD2 (6 bases). Trimming removed 11 bases at V and 10 bases at J, with 9 bases between. This CDR3 is 9 amino acids long. CDR3 amino acids: CARREEQFF. The CDR3 DNA follows: TGTGCCCGCCGGGAGGAGCAGTTCTTC.

This clone was counted a single time. The CDR3 DNA reads TGTGCCAGCTCACCACTCGCGGTTTTGTTAGGAGATACGCAGTATTTT. The encoded protein is CASSPLAVLLGDTQYF. The chain joins TRBV18 to TRBJ2-3; D ambiguous. This CDR3 comprises 16 residues. The germline gives CDR1 KGHSH, CDR2 LQKENI. V lost 1 base to trimming and J lost 5 bases, with 16 bases between them. The full variable domain, completed using reference TRBV18 and TRBJ2-3, is NAGVMQNPRHLVRRRGQEARLRCSPMKGHSHVYWYRQLPEEGLKFMVYLQKENIIDESGMPKERFSAEFPKEGPSILRIQQVVRGDSAAYFCASSPLAVLLGDTQYFGPGTRLTVL.

This chain joins TRBV2 and TRBJ2-7; 7 bases fit TRBD1. The CDR3 contains 11 residues. Germline V gives CDR1 SNHLY, CDR2 FYNNEI. J gave up 11 bases and V 6 bases, and 7 bases lay outside the gene matches. The CDR3 DNA reads as TGTGCCAGCAGACGTGACAGGGTTGAGTACTTC. As protein: CASRRDRVEYF.

This clone was detected only once. The rearrangement uses TRBV5-4 and TRBJ2-1, with a possible D match to TRBD2 (7 bases). Germline lookup yields CDR1 SGHNT and CDR2 YYREEE (reference sequence). The germline V and J ends were trimmed by 4 bases and 2 bases, with 13 bases remaining between them. CDR3 size: 15 residues. CDR3 protein: CASSGGGGTYNEQFF. The CDR3 DNA reads as TGTGCCAGCAGCGGAGGGGGAGGGACCTACAATGAGCAGTTCTTC. Full variable domain (remainder filled in from reference TRBV5-4 and TRBJ2-1): ETGVTQSPTHLIKTRGQQVTLRCSSQSGHNTVSWYQQALGQGPQFIFQYYREEENGRGNFPPRFSGLQFPNYSSELNVNALELDDSALYLCASSGGGGTYNEQFFGPGTRLTVL.

This clone came up a few times. This chain links TRBV7-2 with TRBJ2-7, with 9 nucleotides matching TRBD2. Germline values: CDR1 SGHTA, CDR2 FQGNSA. The CDR3 is made up of 14 amino acids. The ends lost 6 bases at V and 3 bases at J; junction bases unmatched: 6. CDR3 amino acids: CASSSAGGNYEQYF. CDR3 coding DNA: TGTGCCAGCAGTTCAGCGGGGGGCAACTACGAGCAGTACTTC.

This clone occurred once. The V call is TRBV7-9, the J call TRBJ1-2; D is unclear. Germline CDR1 reads SEHNR; CDR2 reads FQNEAQ (reference sequence). The V end lost 1 base, the J end lost 12 bases, and 18 bases lay between the germline ends. The CDR3 sequence is 14 residues long. CDR3 amino acids: CASSLGGPDGADTF. The CDR3 nucleotides are TGTGCCAGCAGCTTAGGAGGCCCCGACGGTGCGGACACCTTC.

The chain is built from TRBV6-5 and TRBJ1-5, with D perhaps matching TRBD1 (6 bases). The CDR3 is 15 amino acids. In germline, CDR1 is MNHEY, CDR2 SVGAGI. V was trimmed by 8 bases and J by 3 bases, leaving 17 bases between them. DNA for the CDR3: TGTGCCAGCGGCAGGGTCCGGGACAACAATCAGCCCCAGCATTTT. This sequence encodes CASGRVRDNNQPQHF.

The chain combines TRBV3-1 (or the pseudogene TRBV3-2) with TRBJ1-4, with D unclear. V gave up 4 bases and J gave up 0 bases, with 12 bases separating them. CDR3 length equals 16 residues. Germline values: CDR1 LGHDT, CDR2 YNNKEL (reference sequence). This CDR3 is CASSLQAGATNEKLFF. CDR3 coding DNA: TGTGCCAGCAGCCTCCAGGCCGGGGCAACTAATGAAAAACTGTTTTTT.